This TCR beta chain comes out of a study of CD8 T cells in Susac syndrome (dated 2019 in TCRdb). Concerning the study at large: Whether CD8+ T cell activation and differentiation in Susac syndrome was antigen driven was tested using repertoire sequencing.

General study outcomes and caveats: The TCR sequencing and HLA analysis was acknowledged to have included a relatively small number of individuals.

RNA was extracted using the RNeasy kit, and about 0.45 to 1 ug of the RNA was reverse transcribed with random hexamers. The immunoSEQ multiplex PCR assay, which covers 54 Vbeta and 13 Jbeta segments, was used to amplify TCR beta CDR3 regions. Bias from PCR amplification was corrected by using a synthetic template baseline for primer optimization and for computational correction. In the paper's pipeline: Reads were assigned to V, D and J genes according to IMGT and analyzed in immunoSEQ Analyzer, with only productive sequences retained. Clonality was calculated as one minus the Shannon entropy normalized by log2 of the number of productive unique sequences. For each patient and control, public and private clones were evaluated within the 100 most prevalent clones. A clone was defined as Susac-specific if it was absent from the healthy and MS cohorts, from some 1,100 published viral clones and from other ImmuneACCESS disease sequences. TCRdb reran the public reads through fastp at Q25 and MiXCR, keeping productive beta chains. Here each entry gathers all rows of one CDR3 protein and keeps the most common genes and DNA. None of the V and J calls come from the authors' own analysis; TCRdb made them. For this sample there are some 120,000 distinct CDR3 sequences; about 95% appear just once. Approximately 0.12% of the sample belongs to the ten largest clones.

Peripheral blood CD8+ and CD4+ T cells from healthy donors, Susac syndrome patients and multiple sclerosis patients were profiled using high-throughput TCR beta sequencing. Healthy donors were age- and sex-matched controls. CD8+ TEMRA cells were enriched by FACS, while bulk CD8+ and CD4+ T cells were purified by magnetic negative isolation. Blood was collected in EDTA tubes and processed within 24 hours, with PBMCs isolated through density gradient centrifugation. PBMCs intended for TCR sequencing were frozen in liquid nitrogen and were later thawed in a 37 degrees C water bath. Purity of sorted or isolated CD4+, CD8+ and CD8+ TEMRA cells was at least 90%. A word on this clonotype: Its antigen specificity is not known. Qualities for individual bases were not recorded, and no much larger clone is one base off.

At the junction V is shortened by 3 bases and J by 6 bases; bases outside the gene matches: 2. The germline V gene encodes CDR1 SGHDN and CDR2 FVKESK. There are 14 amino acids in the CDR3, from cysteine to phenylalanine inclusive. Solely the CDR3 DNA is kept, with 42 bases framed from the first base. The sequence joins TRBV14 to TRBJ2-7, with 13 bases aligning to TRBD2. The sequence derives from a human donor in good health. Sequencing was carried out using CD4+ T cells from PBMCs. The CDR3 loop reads CASSQRTSGSEQYF. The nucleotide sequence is TGTGCCAGCAGCCAGAGGACTAGCGGGAGCGAGCAGTACTTC.